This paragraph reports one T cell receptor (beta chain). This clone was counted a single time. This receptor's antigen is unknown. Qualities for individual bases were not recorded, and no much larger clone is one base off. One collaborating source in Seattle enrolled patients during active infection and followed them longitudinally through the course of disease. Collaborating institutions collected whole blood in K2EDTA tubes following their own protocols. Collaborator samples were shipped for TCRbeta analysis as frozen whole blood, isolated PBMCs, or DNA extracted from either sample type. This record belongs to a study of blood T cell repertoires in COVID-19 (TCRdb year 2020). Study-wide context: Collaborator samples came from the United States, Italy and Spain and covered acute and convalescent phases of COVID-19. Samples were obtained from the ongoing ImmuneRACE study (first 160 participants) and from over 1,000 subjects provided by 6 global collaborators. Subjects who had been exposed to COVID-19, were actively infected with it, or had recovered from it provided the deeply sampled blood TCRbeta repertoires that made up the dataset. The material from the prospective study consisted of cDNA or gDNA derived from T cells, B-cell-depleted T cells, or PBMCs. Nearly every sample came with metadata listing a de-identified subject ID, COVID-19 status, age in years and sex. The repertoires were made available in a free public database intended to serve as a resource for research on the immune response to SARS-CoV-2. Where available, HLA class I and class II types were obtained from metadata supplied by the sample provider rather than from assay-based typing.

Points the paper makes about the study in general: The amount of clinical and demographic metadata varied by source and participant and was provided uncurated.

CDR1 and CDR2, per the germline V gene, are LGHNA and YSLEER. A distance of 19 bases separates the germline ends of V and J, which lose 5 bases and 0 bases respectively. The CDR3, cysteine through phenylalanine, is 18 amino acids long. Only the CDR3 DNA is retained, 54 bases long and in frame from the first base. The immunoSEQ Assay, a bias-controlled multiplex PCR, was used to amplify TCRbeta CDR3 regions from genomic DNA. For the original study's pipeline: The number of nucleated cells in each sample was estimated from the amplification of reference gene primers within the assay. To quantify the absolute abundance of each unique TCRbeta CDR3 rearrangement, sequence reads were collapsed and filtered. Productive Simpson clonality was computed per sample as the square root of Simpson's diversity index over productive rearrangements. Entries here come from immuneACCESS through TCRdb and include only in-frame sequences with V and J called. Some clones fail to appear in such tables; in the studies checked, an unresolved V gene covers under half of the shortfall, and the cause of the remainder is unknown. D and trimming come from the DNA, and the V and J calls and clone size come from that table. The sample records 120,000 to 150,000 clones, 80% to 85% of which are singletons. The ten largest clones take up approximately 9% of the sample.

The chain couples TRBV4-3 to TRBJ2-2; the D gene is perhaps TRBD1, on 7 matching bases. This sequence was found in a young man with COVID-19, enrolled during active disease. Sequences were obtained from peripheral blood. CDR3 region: CASSSDKGAGTNTGELFF. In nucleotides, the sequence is TGCGCCAGCAGCTCGGATAAGGGGGCGGGAACGAACACCGGGGAGCTGTTTTTT.